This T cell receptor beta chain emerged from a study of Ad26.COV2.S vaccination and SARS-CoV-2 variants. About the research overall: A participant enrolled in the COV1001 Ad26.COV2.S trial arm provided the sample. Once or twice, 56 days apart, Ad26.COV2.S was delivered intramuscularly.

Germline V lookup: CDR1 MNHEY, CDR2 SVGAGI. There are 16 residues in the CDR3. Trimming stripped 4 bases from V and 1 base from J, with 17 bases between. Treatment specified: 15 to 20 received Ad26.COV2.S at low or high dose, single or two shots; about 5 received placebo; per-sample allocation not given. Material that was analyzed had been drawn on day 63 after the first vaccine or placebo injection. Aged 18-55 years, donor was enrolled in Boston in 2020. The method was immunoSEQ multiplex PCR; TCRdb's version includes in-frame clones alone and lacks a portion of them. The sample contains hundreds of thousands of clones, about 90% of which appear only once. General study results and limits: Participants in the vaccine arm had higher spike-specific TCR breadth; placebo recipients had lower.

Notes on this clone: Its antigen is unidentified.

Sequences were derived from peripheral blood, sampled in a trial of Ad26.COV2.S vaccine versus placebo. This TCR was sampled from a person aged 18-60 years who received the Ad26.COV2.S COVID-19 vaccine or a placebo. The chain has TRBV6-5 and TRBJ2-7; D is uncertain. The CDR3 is CASSLRSAVGSYEQYF. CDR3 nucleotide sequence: TGTGCCAGCAGTTTACGATCCGCAGTGGGGTCCTACGAGCAGTACTTC.